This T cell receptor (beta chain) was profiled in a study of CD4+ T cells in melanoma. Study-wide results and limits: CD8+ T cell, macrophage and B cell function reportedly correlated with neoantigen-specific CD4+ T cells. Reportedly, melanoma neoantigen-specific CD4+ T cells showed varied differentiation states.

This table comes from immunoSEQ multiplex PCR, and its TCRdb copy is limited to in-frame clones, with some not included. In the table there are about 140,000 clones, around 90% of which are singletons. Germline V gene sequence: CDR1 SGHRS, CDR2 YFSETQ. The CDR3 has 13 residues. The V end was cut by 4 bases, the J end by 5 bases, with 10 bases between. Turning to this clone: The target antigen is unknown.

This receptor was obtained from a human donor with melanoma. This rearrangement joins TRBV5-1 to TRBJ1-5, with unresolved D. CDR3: CASSPGPDQPQHF. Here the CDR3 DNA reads TGCGCCAGCAGCCCCGGACCCGATCAGCCCCAGCATTTT.